The next 9 T cell receptor beta chains were all read from a single sample in a study of PD-L1 blockade in urothelial cancer. The repertoire was sequenced with immunoSEQ multiplex PCR; TCRdb's copy has only in-frame clones and lacks some. Of fewer than 90,000 clones in the sample, roughly 90% were seen once. As for time point: peripheral blood 6 weeks after treatment start. The material was PBMCs, obtained around atezolizumab (anti-PD-L1) treatment. These receptors came from an elderly woman with urothelial cancer.

The sample holds one count of this clone. The chain combines TRBV28 with TRBJ2-1, with 8 bases lining up with TRBD2. With 10 bases clipped from V and 4 bases from J, the junction kept 9 bases outside the gene matches. The germline V gene encodes CDR1 MDHEN and CDR2 SYDVKM. The CDR3 has 14 residues. The CDR3 spells CATQLAAVYNEQFF. The CDR3 DNA reads TGTGCCACCCAACTAGCGGCCGTTTACAATGAGCAGTTCTTC.

The V gene is TRBV29-1, the J gene TRBJ1-2; tentative D call: TRBD1 (6 bases). V was shortened by 0 bases and J by 4 bases, with 12 bases between the two germline ends. The CDR3 spans 14 residues. CDR1 SQVTM and CDR2 ANQGSEA come from the germline V gene. CDR3 loop: CSVEDGGASYGYTF. CDR3 DNA sequence: TGCAGCGTTGAAGACGGGGGGGCCAGCTATGGCTACACCTTC.

The chain recombines TRBV27 with TRBJ2-7, with TRBD1 matching over 11 bases. From germline, CDR1 is MNHEY and CDR2 SMNVEV (reference sequence). This CDR3 contains 16 residues. Losses at the gene ends were 3 bases for V and 1 base for J; bases not matched to a gene: 5. The CDR3 sequence: CASSFRTGGPSYEQYF. The CDR3 DNA sequence: TGTGCCAGCAGTTTTCGGACAGGGGGCCCGTCCTACGAGCAGTACTTC.

The rearrangement uses TRBV19 and TRBJ2-4, with D perhaps TRBD2 (5 bases). This CDR3 is built from 15 residues. Germline V gene data show CDR1 as LNHDA and CDR2 as SQIVND (reference sequence). V was trimmed by 5 bases and J by 3 bases, leaving 14 bases between them. The CDR3 sequence: CASSGRTGVKNIQYF. The DNA of the CDR3 is TGTGCCAGTAGTGGAAGGACTGGGGTCAAAAACATTCAGTACTTC.

This chain uses TRBV7-2 with TRBJ2-7; D is possibly TRBD2 (5 bases). The ends were cut back, 5 bases at V and 4 bases at J, with 12 bases in the middle. The CDR3 is 13 residues long. CDR1 is SGHTA, CDR2 FQGNSA, per germline. CDR3 in amino acids: CASSPRPGYEQYF. In DNA form, the CDR3 reads TGTGCCAGCAGCCCACGCCCGGGGTACGAGCAGTACTTC.

The V and J genes are TRBV6-5 and TRBJ2-1; the D is unclear. Germline V gene data show CDR1 as MNHEY and CDR2 as SVGAGI. The CDR3 consists of 14 residues. Trimming removed 6 bases at V and 5 bases at J, with 14 bases between. The CDR3 sequence is CASSLTFSDNEQFF. The CDR3 DNA reads TGTGCCAGCAGCCTTACGTTCAGCGACAATGAGCAGTTCTTC.

The chain's CDR3 is CASSRRQRNTIYF. The CDR3 DNA reads as TGTGCCAGTAGTCGCCGACAGAGAAACACCATATATTTT. The chain carries TRBV19 and TRBJ1-3, with D perhaps matching TRBD1 (5 bases). The CDR3 runs 13 residues. Trimming cost V 5 bases and J 5 bases, with 10 bases left between them. Germline CDR1 reads LNHDA; CDR2 reads SQIVND (reference sequence).

V is TRBV7-7 and J is TRBJ2-1, with D perhaps TRBD1 (6 bases). Trimming cost V 0 bases and J 5 bases, with 11 bases left between them. The length of the CDR3 is 15 residues. Germline lookup yields CDR1 SSHAT and CDR2 FNYEAQ (reference sequence). This CDR3 reads CASSLAGRGNNEQFF. CDR3 nucleotide sequence: TGTGCCAGCAGCTTAGCGGGCAGGGGAAACAATGAGCAGTTCTTC.

The J gene is TRBJ2-7, the V gene TRBV9; 8 nucleotides align to TRBD1. The germline CDR1 and CDR2 sequences are SGDLS and YYNGEE. The J segment lost 1 base and the V segment lost 4 bases, leaving 7 bases of the junction unmatched. The CDR3 covers 15 residues. The CDR3 reads CASSPQGDPSYEQYF. In nucleotides, the CDR3 is TGTGCCAGCAGCCCACAGGGGGACCCTTCCTACGAGCAGTACTTC.